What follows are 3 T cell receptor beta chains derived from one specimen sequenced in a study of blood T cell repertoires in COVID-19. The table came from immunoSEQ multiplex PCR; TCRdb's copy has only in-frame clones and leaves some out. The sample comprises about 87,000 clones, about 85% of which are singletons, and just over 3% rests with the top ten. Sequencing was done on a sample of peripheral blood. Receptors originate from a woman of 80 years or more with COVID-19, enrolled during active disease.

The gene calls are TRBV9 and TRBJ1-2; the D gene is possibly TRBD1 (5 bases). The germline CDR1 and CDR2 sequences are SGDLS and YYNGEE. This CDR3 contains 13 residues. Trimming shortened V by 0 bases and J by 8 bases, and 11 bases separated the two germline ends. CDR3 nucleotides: TGTGCCAGCAGCGTAGAGGGAAGGGGCGGCTACACCTTC. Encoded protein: CASSVEGRGGYTF.

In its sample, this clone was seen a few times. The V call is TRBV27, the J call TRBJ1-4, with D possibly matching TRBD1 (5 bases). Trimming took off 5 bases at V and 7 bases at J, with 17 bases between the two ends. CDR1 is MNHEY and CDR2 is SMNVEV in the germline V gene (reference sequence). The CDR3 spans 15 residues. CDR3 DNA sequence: TGTGCCAGCAGTCAACCTGGGGCTTTTGGTGAAAAACTGTTTTTT. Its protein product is CASSQPGAFGEKLFF.

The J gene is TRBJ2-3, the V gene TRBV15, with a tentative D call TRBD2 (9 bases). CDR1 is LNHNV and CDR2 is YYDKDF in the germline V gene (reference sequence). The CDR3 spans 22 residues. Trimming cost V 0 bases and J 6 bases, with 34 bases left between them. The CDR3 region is CATSREITGGGSGSSFKDTQYF. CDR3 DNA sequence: TGTGCCACCAGCAGAGAAATTACAGGGGGAGGTAGCGGGAGTTCTTTTAAGGATACGCAGTATTTT.